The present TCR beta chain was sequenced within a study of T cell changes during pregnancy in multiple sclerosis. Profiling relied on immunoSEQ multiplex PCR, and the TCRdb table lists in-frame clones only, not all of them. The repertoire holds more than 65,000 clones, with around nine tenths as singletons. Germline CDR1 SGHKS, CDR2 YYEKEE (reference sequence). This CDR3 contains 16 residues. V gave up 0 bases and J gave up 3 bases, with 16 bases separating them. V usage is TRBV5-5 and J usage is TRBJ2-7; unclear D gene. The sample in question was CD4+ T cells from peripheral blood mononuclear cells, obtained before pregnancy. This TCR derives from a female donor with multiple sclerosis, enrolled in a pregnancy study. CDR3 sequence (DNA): TGTGCCAGCAGCTTGGAGGTTCCGGGTTACGGCTACGAGCAGTACTTC. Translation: CASSLEVPGYGYEQYF.